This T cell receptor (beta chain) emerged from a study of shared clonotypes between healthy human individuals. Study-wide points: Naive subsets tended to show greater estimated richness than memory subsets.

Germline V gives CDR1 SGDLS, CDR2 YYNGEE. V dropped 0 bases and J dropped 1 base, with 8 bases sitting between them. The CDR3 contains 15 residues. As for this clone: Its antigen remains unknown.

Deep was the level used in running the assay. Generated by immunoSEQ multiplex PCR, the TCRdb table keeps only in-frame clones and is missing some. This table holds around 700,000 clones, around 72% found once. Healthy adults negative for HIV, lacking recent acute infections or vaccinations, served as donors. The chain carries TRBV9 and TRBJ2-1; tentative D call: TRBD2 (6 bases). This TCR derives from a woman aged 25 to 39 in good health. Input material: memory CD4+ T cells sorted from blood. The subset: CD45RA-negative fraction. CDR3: CASSVGGRSYNEQFF. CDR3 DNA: TGTGCCAGCAGCGTAGGTGGGAGGTCCTACAATGAGCAGTTCTTC. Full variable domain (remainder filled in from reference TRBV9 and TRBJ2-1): DSGVTQTPKHLITATGQRVTLRCSPRSGDLSVYWYQQSLDQGLQFLIQYYNGEERAKGNILERFSAQQFPDLHSELNLSSLELGDSALYFCASSVGGRSYNEQFFGPGTRLTVL.